The present TCR beta chain was sequenced within a study of blood T cell repertoires in COVID-19. Across the study: Acute-phase and convalescent COVID-19 samples originated in the United States, Italy and Spain. In each case, the material was cDNA or gDNA derived from T cells, B-cell-depleted T cells, or PBMCs.

As originally analysed: Estimates of nucleated cell counts were drawn from the amplification of reference gene primers. TCRdb keeps only in-frame clones here, not all; method: immunoSEQ multiplex PCR. Clone size and V and J calls were adopted from that table, with D and trimming inferred from the DNA. The sample lists 70,000 to 85,000 clones; around 90% were seen once. The CDR3 spans 19 residues. Per germline, CDR1 LGHNA and CDR2 YNFKEQ. The V and J ends lost 0 bases and 2 bases, in that order; junction bases with no gene match: 13. The rearrangement joins TRBV4-2 to TRBJ2-1, with 7 bases matching TRBD2. The specimen was peripheral blood. The source of this sequence is a human donor in a cohort sampled during active COVID-19. This chain's CDR3 is CASSQDGGVSGIPYNEQFF. In DNA, the CDR3 is TGTGCCAGCAGCCAAGATGGAGGGGTCAGCGGGATACCCTACAATGAGCAGTTCTTC.